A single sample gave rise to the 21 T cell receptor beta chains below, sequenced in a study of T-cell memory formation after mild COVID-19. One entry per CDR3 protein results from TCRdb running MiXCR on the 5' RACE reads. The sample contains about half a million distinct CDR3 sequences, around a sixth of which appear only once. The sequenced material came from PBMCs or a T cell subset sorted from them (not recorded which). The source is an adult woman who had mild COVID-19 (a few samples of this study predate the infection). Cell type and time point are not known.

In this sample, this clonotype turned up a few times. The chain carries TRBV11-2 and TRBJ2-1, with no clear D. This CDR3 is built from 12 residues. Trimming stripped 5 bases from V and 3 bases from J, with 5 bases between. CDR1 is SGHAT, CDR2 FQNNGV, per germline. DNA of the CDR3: TGTGCCAGCAGCGCGGACTACAATGAGCAGTTCTTC. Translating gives CASSADYNEQFF.

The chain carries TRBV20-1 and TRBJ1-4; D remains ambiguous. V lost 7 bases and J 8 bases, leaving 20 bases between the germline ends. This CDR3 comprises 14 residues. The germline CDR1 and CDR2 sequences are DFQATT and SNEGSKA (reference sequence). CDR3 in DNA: TGCAGTGTTAACGTTGGACTAGGCGAAGAAAAACTGTTTTTT. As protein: CSVNVGLGEEKLFF.

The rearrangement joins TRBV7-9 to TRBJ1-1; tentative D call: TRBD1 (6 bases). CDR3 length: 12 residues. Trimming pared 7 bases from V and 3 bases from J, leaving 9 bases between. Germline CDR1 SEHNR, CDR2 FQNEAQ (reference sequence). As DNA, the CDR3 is TGTGCCAGCAACACAGGGCACACTGAAGCTTTCTTT. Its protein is CASNTGHTEAFF. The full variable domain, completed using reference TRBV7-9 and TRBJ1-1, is DTGVSQNPRHKITKRGQNVTFRCDPISEHNRLYWYRQTLGQGPEFLTYFQNEAQLEKSRLLSDRFSAERPKGSFSTLEIQRTEQGDSAMYLCASNTGHTEAFFGQGTRLTVV.

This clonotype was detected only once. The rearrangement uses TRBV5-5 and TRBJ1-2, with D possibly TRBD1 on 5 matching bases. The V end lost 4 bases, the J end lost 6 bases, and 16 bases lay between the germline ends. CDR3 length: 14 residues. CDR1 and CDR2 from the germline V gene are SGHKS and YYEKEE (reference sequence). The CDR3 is CASSKGTAGDGYTF. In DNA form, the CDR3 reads TGTGCCAGCAGCAAAGGGACGGCGGGGGATGGCTACACCTTC. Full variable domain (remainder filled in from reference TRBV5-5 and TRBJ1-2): DAGVTQSPTHLIKTRGQQVTLRCSPISGHKSVSWYQQVLGQGPQFIFQYYEKEERGRGNFPDRFSARQFPNYSSELNVNALLLGDSALYLCASSKGTAGDGYTFGSGTRLTVV.

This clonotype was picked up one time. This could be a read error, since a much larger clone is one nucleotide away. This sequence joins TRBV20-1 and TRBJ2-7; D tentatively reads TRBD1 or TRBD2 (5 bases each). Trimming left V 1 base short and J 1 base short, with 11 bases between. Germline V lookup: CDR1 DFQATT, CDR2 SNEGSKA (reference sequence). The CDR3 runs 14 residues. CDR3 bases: TGCAGTGCTAGAGGGGGGTGCGAGTCCTACGAGCAGTACTTC. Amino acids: CSARGGCESYEQYF.

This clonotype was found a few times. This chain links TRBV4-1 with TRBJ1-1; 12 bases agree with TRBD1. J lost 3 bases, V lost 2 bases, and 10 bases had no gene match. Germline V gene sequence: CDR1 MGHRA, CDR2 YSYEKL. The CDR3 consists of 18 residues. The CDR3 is CASSQKPGQGAMDTEAFF. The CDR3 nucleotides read TGCGCCAGCAGCCAAAAACCGGGACAGGGGGCGATGGACACTGAAGCTTTCTTT.

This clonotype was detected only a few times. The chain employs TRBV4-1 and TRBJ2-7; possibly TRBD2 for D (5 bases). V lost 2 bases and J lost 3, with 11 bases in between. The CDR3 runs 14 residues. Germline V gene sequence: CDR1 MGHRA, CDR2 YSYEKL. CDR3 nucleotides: TGCGCCAGCAGCCAAAACCGGGAATTCTACGAGCAGTACTTC. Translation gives CASSQNREFYEQYF.

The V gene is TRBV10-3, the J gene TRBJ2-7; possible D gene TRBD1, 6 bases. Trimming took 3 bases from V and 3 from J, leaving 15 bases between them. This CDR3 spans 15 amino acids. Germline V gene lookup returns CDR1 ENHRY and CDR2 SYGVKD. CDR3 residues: CAISDSDRGYYEQYF. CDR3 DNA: TGTGCCATCAGTGATTCAGATAGGGGGTACTACGAGCAGTACTTC.

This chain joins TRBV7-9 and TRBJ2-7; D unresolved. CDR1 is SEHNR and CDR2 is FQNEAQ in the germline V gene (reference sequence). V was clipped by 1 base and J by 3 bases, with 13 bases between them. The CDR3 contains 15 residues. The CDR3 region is CASSLDTLYNYEQYF. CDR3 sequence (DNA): TGTGCCAGCAGCTTAGACACACTCTACAACTACGAGCAGTACTTC.

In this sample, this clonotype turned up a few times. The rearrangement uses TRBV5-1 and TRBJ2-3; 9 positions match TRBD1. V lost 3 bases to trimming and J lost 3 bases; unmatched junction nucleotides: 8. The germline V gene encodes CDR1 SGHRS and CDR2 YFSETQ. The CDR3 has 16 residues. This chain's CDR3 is CASSSLGDRETDTQYF. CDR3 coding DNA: TGCGCCAGCAGCTCGCTTGGGGACAGGGAAACAGATACGCAGTATTTT.

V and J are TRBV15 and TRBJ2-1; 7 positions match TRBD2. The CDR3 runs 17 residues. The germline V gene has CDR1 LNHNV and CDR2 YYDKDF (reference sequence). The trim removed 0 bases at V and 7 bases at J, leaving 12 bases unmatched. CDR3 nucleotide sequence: TGTGCCACCAGCAGAGATTGGAGAGGGAGGGCCAGGAATGAGCAGTTCTTC. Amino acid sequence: CATSRDWRGRARNEQFF.

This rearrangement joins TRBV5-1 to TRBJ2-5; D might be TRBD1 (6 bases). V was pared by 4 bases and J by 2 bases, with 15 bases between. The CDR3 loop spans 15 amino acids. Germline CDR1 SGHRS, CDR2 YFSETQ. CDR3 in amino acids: CASSEATGFQETQYF. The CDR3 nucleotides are TGCGCCAGCAGCGAAGCGACAGGATTTCAAGAGACCCAGTACTTC.

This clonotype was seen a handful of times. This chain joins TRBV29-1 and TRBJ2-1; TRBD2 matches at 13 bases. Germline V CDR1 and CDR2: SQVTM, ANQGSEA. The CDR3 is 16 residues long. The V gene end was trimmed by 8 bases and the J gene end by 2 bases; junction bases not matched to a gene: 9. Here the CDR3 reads CSLTGLAGVTYNEQFF. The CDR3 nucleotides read TGCAGCTTAACAGGACTAGCGGGAGTTACCTACAATGAGCAGTTCTTC.

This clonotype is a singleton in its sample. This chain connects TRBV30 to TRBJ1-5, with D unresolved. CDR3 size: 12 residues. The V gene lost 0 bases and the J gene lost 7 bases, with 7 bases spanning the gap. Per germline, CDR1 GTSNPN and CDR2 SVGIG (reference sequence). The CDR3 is CAWSVEEQPQHF. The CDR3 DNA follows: TGTGCCTGGAGTGTGGAGGAGCAGCCCCAGCATTTT.

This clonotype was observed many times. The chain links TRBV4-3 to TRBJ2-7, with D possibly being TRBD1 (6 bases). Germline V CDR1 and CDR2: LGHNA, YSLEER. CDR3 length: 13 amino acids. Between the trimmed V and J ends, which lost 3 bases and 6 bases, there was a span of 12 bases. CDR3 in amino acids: CASSQDREGEQYF. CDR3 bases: TGCGCCAGCAGCCAGGACAGAGAAGGCGAGCAGTACTTC.

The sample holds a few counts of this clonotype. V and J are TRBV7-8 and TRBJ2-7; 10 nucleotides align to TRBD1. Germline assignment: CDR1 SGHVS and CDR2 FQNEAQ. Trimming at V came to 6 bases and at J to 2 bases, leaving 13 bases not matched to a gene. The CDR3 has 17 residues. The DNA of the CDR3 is TGTGCCAGCAGATACTCCTCCGGGACAGGGGACACCTACGAGCAGTACTTC. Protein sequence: CASRYSSGTGDTYEQYF.

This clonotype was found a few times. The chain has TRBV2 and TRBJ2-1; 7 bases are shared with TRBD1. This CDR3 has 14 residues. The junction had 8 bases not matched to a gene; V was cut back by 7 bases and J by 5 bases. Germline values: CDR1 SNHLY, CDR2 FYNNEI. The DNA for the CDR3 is TGTGCCAGCACCACAGGGGATTGGGACAATGAGCAGTTCTTC. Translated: CASTTGDWDNEQFF.

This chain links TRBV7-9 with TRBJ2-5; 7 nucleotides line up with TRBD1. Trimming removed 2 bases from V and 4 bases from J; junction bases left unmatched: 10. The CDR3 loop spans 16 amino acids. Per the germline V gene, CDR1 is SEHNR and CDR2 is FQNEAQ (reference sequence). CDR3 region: CASSLSPGGRAETQYF. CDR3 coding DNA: TGTGCCAGCAGCTTATCCCCAGGGGGAAGAGCAGAGACCCAGTACTTC.

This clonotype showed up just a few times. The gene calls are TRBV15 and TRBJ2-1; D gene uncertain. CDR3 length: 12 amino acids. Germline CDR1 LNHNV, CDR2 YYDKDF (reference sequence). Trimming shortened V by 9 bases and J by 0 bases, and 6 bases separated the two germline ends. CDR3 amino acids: CATGSSYNEQFF. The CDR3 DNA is TGTGCCACTGGTAGCTCCTACAATGAGCAGTTCTTC.

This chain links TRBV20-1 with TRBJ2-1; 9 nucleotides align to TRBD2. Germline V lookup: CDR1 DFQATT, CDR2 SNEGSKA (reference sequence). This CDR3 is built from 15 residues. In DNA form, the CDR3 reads TGCATTGCCCCCAGGGGGACTAGCTCGTACAATGAGCAGTTCTTC. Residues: CIAPRGTSSYNEQFF.

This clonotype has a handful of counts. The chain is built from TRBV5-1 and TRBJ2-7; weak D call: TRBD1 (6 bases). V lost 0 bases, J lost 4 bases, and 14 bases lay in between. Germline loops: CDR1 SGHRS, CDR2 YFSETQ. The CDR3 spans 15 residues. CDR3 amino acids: CASSLAPRGEYEQYF. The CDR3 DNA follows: TGCGCCAGCAGCTTGGCCCCCAGGGGAGAGTACGAGCAGTACTTC.